These 15 T cell receptor beta chains share one sample of origin, sequenced in a study of blood T cell repertoires in COVID-19. Using immunoSEQ multiplex PCR, the repertoire was profiled, and TCRdb retains in-frame clones only, with some absent. The sample records a few hundred thousand clones, approximately 90% being singletons. Sequenced sample: PBMCs or T cells enriched from blood (not recorded which). The receptors shown here come from a woman in her 40s who had been exposed to COVID-19.

This chain uses TRBV2 with TRBJ2-1; D unresolved. The V and J ends lost 8 bases and 7 bases respectively, with 9 bases between them. The CDR3 covers 11 residues. Germline V gives CDR1 SNHLY, CDR2 FYNNEI. The CDR3 DNA reads as TGTGCCAGCTCCAGGTATAATGAGCAGTTCTTC. Translation: CASSRYNEQFF.

V gene TRBV10-2 combines with J gene TRBJ2-1; 13 nucleotides line up with TRBD2. V trimming: 6 bases; J trimming: 7 bases; junction bases outside the gene matches: 3. Germline-derived CDR1 and CDR2 are WSHSY and SAAADI. There are 14 residues in the CDR3. The CDR3: CASRGLAGLNEQFF. The CDR3 bases are TGCGCCAGCAGGGGACTAGCGGGGTTAAATGAGCAGTTCTTC.

The chain combines TRBV14 with TRBJ2-4; 8 bases align to TRBD2. The CDR3 sequence is 20 residues long. The J segment lost 2 bases and the V segment lost 0 bases, leaving 15 bases of the junction unmatched. Germline CDR1 reads SGHDN; CDR2 reads FVKESK. The CDR3 here is CASSQEDPPYLAGSKNIQYF. The CDR3 nucleotides read TGTGCCAGCAGCCAAGAAGATCCCCCTTACTTAGCGGGGTCCAAAAACATTCAGTACTTC.

The chain has TRBV18 and TRBJ1-5; 9 bases fit TRBD1. The CDR3 loop spans 13 amino acids. The V and J ends lost 3 bases and 9 bases, in that order; junction bases with no gene match: 3. Germline CDR1 reads KGHSH; CDR2 reads LQKENI. DNA of the CDR3: TGTGCCAGCTCACCGGACAGGGGCAGGCCCCAGCATTTT. Amino acid sequence: CASSPDRGRPQHF. The full variable domain, its missing parts supplied by reference TRBV18 and TRBJ1-5, is NAGVMQNPRHLVRRRGQEARLRCSPMKGHSHVYWYRQLPEEGLKFMVYLQKENIIDESGMPKERFSAEFPKEGPSILRIQQVVRGDSAAYFCASSPDRGRPQHFGDGTRLSIL.

CDR3 amino acids: CASSWGVRKSYGYTF. The DNA of the CDR3 is TGTGCCAGCAGCTGGGGGGTGCGGAAATCCTATGGCTACACCTTC. This chain links TRBV7-2 with TRBJ1-2; D is possibly TRBD1 (5 bases). This CDR3 spans 15 amino acids. Germline assignment: CDR1 SGHTA and CDR2 FQGNSA. The V and J ends lost 4 bases and 4 bases respectively, with 16 bases between them.

The chain recombines TRBV27 with TRBJ1-5; 11 nucleotides match TRBD1. Per the germline V gene, CDR1 is MNHEY and CDR2 is SMNVEV (reference sequence). The V gene end was trimmed by 3 bases and the J gene end by 2 bases; junction bases not matched to a gene: 12. The CDR3 covers 19 residues. CDR3 amino acids: CASSFSQTPGQGGNQPQHF. In nucleotides, the CDR3 is TGTGCCAGCAGTTTTTCCCAAACTCCGGGACAGGGGGGCAATCAGCCCCAGCATTTT.

The rearrangement uses TRBV7-2 and TRBJ1-2; tentative D call: TRBD1 (5 bases). In germline, CDR1 is SGHTA, CDR2 FQGNSA. The CDR3 is 16 amino acids. Trimming stripped 6 bases from V and 2 bases from J, with 19 bases between. The CDR3: CASSPRLGAYNYGYTF. CDR3 bases: TGTGCCAGCAGTCCTCGGTTAGGGGCCTACAACTATGGCTACACCTTC.

This chain links TRBV5-4 with TRBJ2-5; D not resolved. Germline loops: CDR1 SGHNT, CDR2 YYREEE (reference sequence). V was cut by 0 bases and J by 3 bases, with 9 bases left in between. The CDR3 is made up of 14 amino acids. The chain's CDR3 is CASSLDASKETQYF. The CDR3 nucleotides are TGTGCCAGCAGCTTGGACGCCAGTAAAGAGACCCAGTACTTC. The variable domain in full, completed from reference TRBV5-4 and TRBJ2-5, reads ETGVTQSPTHLIKTRGQQVTLRCSSQSGHNTVSWYQQALGQGPQFIFQYYREEENGRGNFPPRFSGLQFPNYSSELNVNALELDDSALYLCASSLDASKETQYFGPGTRLLVL.

This sequence joins TRBV24-1 and TRBJ2-1; D unresolved. Germline V gene data show CDR1 as KGHDR and CDR2 as SFDVKD. This CDR3 is built from 16 residues. Trimming cost V 9 bases and J 0 bases, with 17 bases left between them. The DNA for the CDR3 is TGTGCCACCTCGGAGAGGTCCCTGTTCTCCTACAATGAGCAGTTCTTC. As protein: CATSERSLFSYNEQFF.

The genes are TRBV9 and TRBJ2-7, with D tentatively TRBD2 (5 bases). Trimming removed 0 bases from V and 7 bases from J, with 14 bases in between. In germline, CDR1 is SGDLS, CDR2 YYNGEE. The CDR3 sequence is 14 residues long. The CDR3 loop is CASSVAGKAEEQYF. The CDR3 DNA reads as TGTGCCAGCAGCGTAGCGGGTAAAGCGGAAGAGCAGTACTTC.

This chain connects TRBV7-9 to TRBJ2-2; no clear D. Germline V gene lookup returns CDR1 SEHNR and CDR2 FQNEAQ (reference sequence). The CDR3 has 14 residues. V lost 2 bases and J 2 bases, leaving 6 bases between the germline ends. Here the CDR3 reads CASSLSVNTGELFF. The DNA for the CDR3 is TGTGCCAGCAGCTTATCGGTTAACACCGGGGAGCTGTTTTTT.

A remark on this clone: Other DNA sequences in the same sample also yield this CDR3. The J gene is TRBJ1-5, the V gene TRBV5-1; the match to TRBD1 covers 9 bases. V trimming: 4 bases; J trimming: 3 bases; junction bases outside the gene matches: 5. This CDR3 region has 15 residues. Germline values: CDR1 SGHRS, CDR2 YFSETQ. The CDR3 nucleotides read TGCGCCAGCAGCCTGGGGACAGGGTCCAATCAGCCCCAGCATTTT. It encodes CASSLGTGSNQPQHF.

The chain combines TRBV29-1 with TRBJ1-1, with D unresolved. Trimming removed 1 base at V and 2 bases at J, with 8 bases between. The CDR3 has 13 amino acids. The germline CDR1 and CDR2 sequences are SQVTM and ANQGSEA. The CDR3 region has the DNA TGCAGCGTTGAAGTGAGTCAAAACACTGAAGCTTTCTTT. Translated: CSVEVSQNTEAFF.

The chain carries TRBV5-4 and TRBJ1-1, with TRBD1 matching over 10 bases. CDR1 is SGHNT and CDR2 is YYREEE in the germline V gene (reference sequence). This CDR3 spans 16 amino acids. Trimming removed 0 bases from V and 4 bases from J; junction bases left unmatched: 6. The CDR3 DNA sequence: TGTGCCAGCAGCTTGGGGACAGGGGGGGGTTTCACTGAAGCTTTCTTT. Its translation is CASSLGTGGGFTEAFF.

The chain is built from TRBV5-1 and TRBJ1-2, with a possible D match to TRBD1 (5 bases). From germline, CDR1 is SGHRS and CDR2 YFSETQ. CDR3 length equals 14 residues. The germline V and J ends were trimmed by 6 bases and 8 bases, with 20 bases remaining between them. In DNA, the CDR3 is TGCGCCAGCACCCCTGGGGGGGACGGCTCGGGCTACACCTTC. It is translated as CASTPGGDGSGYTF.